The rows below give T cell receptor beta chains drawn from one sample of a study. TCRdb re-derived calls from the 5' RACE reads in MiXCR, one entry per CDR3 protein. The table records about 46,000 distinct CDR3 sequences, 25% to 30% of them present only once. The sample was naive CD4+ T cells sorted from blood. Receptors were obtained from a female donor with breast cancer. Each CDR3 is given with its conserved first and last residue. The D gene is left open where the match is weak. Expanded clones are given a class, and other clones once, few, many or no size at all.

CDR3aa: CATFPNSGSSTDTQYF; CDR3nt: TGTGCCACCTTCCCGAATAGCGGTTCTAGCACAGATACGCAGTATTTT; j_gene: TRBJ2-3; d_gene: .; v_gene: TRBV10-3; abundance: few
CDR3aa: CASSLGDSSYNEQFF; CDR3nt: TGTGCCAGCAGTTTAGGCGACAGCTCCTACAATGAGCAGTTCTTC; j_gene: TRBJ2-1; d_gene: .; v_gene: TRBV12-3/TRBV12-4; abundance: .
CDR3aa: CASSSGLAGGEETQYF; CDR3nt: TGTGCCAGCAGCTCGGGACTAGCGGGGGGAGAAGAGACCCAGTACTTC; j_gene: TRBJ2-5; d_gene: TRBD2; v_gene: TRBV3-1; abundance: few
CDR3aa: CASSLVSGGFGYTF; CDR3nt: TGCGCCAGCAGCTTGGTATCAGGGGGATTTGGCTACACCTTC; j_gene: TRBJ1-2; d_gene: TRBD1; v_gene: TRBV5-1; abundance: few
CDR3aa: CASRLLAGTAFGQFF; CDR3nt: TGTGCCAGCAGACTACTAGCGGGAACAGCATTTGGGCAGTTCTTC; j_gene: TRBJ2-1; d_gene: TRBD2; v_gene: TRBV6-2/TRBV6-3; abundance: .
CDR3aa: CASSQTWFNQPQHF; CDR3nt: TGCGCCAGCAGCCAGACTTGGTTCAATCAGCCCCAGCATTTT; j_gene: TRBJ1-5; d_gene: .; v_gene: TRBV4-1; abundance: many
CDR3aa: CASSLEPATGELFF; CDR3nt: TGCGCCAGCAGCTTGGAGCCGGCCACCGGGGAGCTGTTTTTT; j_gene: TRBJ2-2; d_gene: .; v_gene: TRBV5-1; abundance: few
CDR3aa: CASSNTGGGTEAFF; CDR3nt: TGTGCCAGCAGTAATACAGGGGGAGGAACTGAAGCTTTCTTT; j_gene: TRBJ1-1; d_gene: TRBD1; v_gene: TRBV12-3/TRBV12-4; abundance: few
CDR3aa: CAAQDGRARNEQYF; CDR3nt: TGCGCCGCCCAGGACGGGAGGGCAAGAAACGAGCAGTACTTC; j_gene: TRBJ2-7; d_gene: TRBD2; v_gene: TRBV4-3; abundance: many
CDR3aa: CASSTLAGRALNEQFF; CDR3nt: TGTGCCAGCAGTACGTTAGCGGGGAGGGCCCTCAATGAGCAGTTCTTC; j_gene: TRBJ2-1; d_gene: TRBD2; v_gene: TRBV3-1; abundance: .
CDR3aa: CASTGTGVIVLTF; CDR3nt: TGTGCCAGCACCGGGACAGGGGTAATCGTCCTGACTTTC; j_gene: TRBJ2-6; d_gene: TRBD1; v_gene: TRBV2; abundance: .
CDR3aa: CASLNEVPTVDTQYF; CDR3nt: TGCGCCAGCCTAAACGAGGTCCCGACAGTAGATACGCAGTATTTT; j_gene: TRBJ2-3; d_gene: .; v_gene: TRBV10-1; abundance: few
CDR3aa: CASSPGTGATGELFF; CDR3nt: TGCGCCAGCAGCCCTGGGACAGGGGCCACCGGGGAGCTGTTTTTT; j_gene: TRBJ2-2; d_gene: TRBD1; v_gene: TRBV5-1; abundance: few
CDR3aa: CASAVGGVTGELFF; CDR3nt: TGTGCCAGCGCGGTAGGGGGCGTCACCGGGGAGCTGTTTTTT; j_gene: TRBJ2-2; d_gene: TRBD1; v_gene: TRBV6-1; abundance: .